One and the same sample provided the 14 T cell receptor beta chains below, sequenced in a study of blood T cell repertoires in COVID-19. Assay used: immunoSEQ multiplex PCR; TCRdb lists only in-frame clones, some missing. Of about 150,000 clones listed, around 88% are singletons. Sequencing input: peripheral blood. These receptors were taken from a man aged 55-75 years with active or convalescent COVID-19.

The rearrangement joins TRBV5-8 to TRBJ2-1, with a tentative D call TRBD1 (8 bases). Trimming pared 2 bases from V and 8 bases from J, leaving 17 bases between. The CDR3 extends over 15 amino acids. Germline CDR1 reads SGHTS; CDR2 reads YDEGEE. CDR3 DNA: TGTGCCAGCAGCTTCAACAGGGGGACTATCTATGAGCAGTTCTTC. This encodes CASSFNRGTIYEQFF.

This chain's CDR3 is CATSRGQGDTIYF. The DNA of the CDR3 is TGTGCCACCAGCAGAGGACAGGGAGACACCATATATTTT. This rearrangement joins TRBV15 to TRBJ1-3, with 7 bases that match TRBD1. Losses at the gene ends were 1 base for V and 8 bases for J; bases not matched to a gene: 2. Germline CDR1 is LNHNV and CDR2 is YYDKDF (reference sequence). CDR3 length equals 13 residues.

The chain is built from TRBV19 and TRBJ2-2; TRBD1 aligns across 9 bases. The CDR3 extends over 12 amino acids. Germline V gene lookup returns CDR1 LNHDA and CDR2 SQIVND (reference sequence). CDR3 coding DNA: TGTGCAACAGGGGGCGCGGTCGGGGAGCTGTTTTTT. Amino acids: CATGGAVGELFF.

The rearrangement links TRBV7-9 to TRBJ2-1; TRBD2 aligns across 10 bases. Germline V gene sequence: CDR1 SEHNR, CDR2 FQNEAQ (reference sequence). J was trimmed by 9 bases and V by 0 bases; bases with no gene match: 11. The CDR3 length is 17 residues. This CDR3 reads CASSLALSAGGPGEQFF. The CDR3 nucleotides are TGTGCCAGCAGCTTAGCGCTGTCAGCGGGGGGGCCGGGTGAGCAGTTCTTC.

This sequence joins TRBV5-4 and TRBJ2-1; TRBD1 matches 8 bases. V lost 4 bases and J lost 8; bases outside the gene matches: 8. The germline gives CDR1 SGHNT, CDR2 YYREEE (reference sequence). The length of the CDR3 is 14 residues. CDR3 nucleotide sequence: TGTGCCAGCAGCCGACATGACAGGGGTGATGAGCAGTTCTTC. Translation: CASSRHDRGDEQFF.

V gene TRBV6-1 combines with J gene TRBJ1-4, with D tentatively TRBD1 (6 bases). This CDR3 spans 18 amino acids. V lost 2 bases, J lost 8 bases, and 24 bases lay in between. Germline V gene data show CDR1 as MNHNS and CDR2 as SASEGT. The CDR3 DNA follows: TGTGCCAGCAGTGAATGGGGTGTGGACACAGGGTCTCTCGAAAAACTGTTTTTT. Its translation: CASSEWGVDTGSLEKLFF.

The chain is built from TRBV2 and TRBJ1-6, with D hard to call. This CDR3 spans 13 amino acids. CDR1 SNHLY and CDR2 FYNNEI come from the germline V gene. Trimming removed 5 bases at V and 9 bases at J, with 11 bases between. The chain's CDR3 is CASSREGGSPLHF. CDR3 nucleotide sequence: TGTGCCAGCAGTCGAGAGGGTGGTTCACCCCTCCACTTT. Based on the CDR3 plus reference TRBV2 and TRBJ1-6, the full variable domain is EPEVTQTPSHQVTQMGQEVILRCVPISNHLYFYWYRQILGQKVEFLVSFYNNEISEKSEIFDDQFSVERPDGSNFTLKIRSTKLEDSAMYFCASSREGGSPLHFGNGTRLTVT.

Here the CDR3 reads CASRRGWSGNTIYF. For the CDR3, the DNA is TGTGCCAGCAGACGGGGGTGGTCTGGAAACACCATATATTTT. V gene TRBV6-5 combines with J gene TRBJ1-3; tentative D call: TRBD1 (5 bases). V gave up 6 bases and J gave up 1 base, with 10 bases separating them. Germline CDR1 is MNHEY and CDR2 is SVGAGI. This CDR3 comprises 14 residues.

The chain employs TRBV19 and TRBJ2-2, with TRBD2 matching 7 bases. This CDR3 comprises 14 residues. Germline CDR1 and CDR2: LNHDA and SQIVND (reference sequence). The V segment lost 7 bases and the J segment 1 base; nucleotides outside the gene matches: 3. CDR3 amino acids: CASKKRENTGELFF. In nucleotides, the CDR3 is TGTGCCAGTAAGAAGCGGGAGAACACCGGGGAGCTGTTTTTT.

The CDR3 DNA sequence: TGTGCCAGCAGCTTGGCAATTCAGGTGGACTATGGCTACACCTTC. Protein product: CASSLAIQVDYGYTF. The genes are TRBV11-2 and TRBJ1-2; D gene ambiguous. The length of the CDR3 is 15 residues. V dropped 3 bases and J dropped 3 bases, with 14 bases sitting between them. Germline V gives CDR1 SGHAT, CDR2 FQNNGV.

The rearrangement uses TRBV5-5 and TRBJ1-3, with 7 nucleotides matching TRBD1. Germline V CDR1 and CDR2: SGHKS, YYEKEE (reference sequence). The CDR3 is 14 residues long. With 4 bases clipped from V and 6 bases from J, the junction kept 7 bases outside the gene matches. CDR3 amino acids: CASSLMGQQNTIYF. DNA of the CDR3: TGTGCCAGCAGCCTTATGGGACAGCAAAACACCATATATTTT.

This chain connects TRBV2 to TRBJ2-3; 7 bases are a match to TRBD1. This CDR3 spans 15 amino acids. Germline V lookup: CDR1 SNHLY, CDR2 FYNNEI. The junction had 7 bases not matched to a gene; V was cut back by 7 bases and J by 0 bases. This CDR3 is CASINRGQSTDTQYF. As DNA, the CDR3 is TGTGCCAGCATCAACAGGGGCCAGAGCACAGATACGCAGTATTTT.

This chain connects TRBV28 to TRBJ2-7, with no clear D. The ends were cut back, 10 bases at V and 4 bases at J, with 8 bases in the middle. Germline V lookup: CDR1 MDHEN, CDR2 SYDVKM. This CDR3 is built from 10 residues. The CDR3 DNA reads TGTGCCACCGGTCGGTACGAGCAGTACTTC. Amino acids: CATGRYEQYF.

The chain joins TRBV3-1 (or the pseudogene TRBV3-2) to TRBJ2-7; D perhaps matches TRBD2 (6 bases). This CDR3 spans 17 amino acids. CDR1 LGHDT and CDR2 YNNKEL come from the germline V gene (reference sequence). Deletions cut 3 bases from V and 2 bases from J, with 20 bases between. CDR3 DNA sequence: TGTGCCAGCAGCCACTACTCACGCAGCGGGCGGCCCTACGAGCAGTACTTC. The encoded protein is CASSHYSRSGRPYEQYF.